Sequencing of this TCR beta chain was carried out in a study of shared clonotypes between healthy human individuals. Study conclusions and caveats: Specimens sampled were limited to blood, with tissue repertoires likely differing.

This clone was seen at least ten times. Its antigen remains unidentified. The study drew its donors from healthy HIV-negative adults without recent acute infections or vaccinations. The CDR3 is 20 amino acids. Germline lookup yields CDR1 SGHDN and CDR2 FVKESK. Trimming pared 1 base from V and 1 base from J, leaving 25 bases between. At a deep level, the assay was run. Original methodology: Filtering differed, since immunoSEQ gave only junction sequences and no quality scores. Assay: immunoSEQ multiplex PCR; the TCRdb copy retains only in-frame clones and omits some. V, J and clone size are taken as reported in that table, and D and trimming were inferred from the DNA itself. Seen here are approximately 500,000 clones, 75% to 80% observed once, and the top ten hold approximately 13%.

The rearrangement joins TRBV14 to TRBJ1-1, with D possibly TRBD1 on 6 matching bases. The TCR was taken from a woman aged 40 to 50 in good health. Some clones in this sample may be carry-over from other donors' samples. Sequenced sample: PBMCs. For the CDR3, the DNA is TGTGCCAGCAGCCAAGGTCCGTTTTTCTCGGACAGAAAACCGAACACTGAAGCTTTCTTT. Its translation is CASSQGPFFSDRKPNTEAFF.